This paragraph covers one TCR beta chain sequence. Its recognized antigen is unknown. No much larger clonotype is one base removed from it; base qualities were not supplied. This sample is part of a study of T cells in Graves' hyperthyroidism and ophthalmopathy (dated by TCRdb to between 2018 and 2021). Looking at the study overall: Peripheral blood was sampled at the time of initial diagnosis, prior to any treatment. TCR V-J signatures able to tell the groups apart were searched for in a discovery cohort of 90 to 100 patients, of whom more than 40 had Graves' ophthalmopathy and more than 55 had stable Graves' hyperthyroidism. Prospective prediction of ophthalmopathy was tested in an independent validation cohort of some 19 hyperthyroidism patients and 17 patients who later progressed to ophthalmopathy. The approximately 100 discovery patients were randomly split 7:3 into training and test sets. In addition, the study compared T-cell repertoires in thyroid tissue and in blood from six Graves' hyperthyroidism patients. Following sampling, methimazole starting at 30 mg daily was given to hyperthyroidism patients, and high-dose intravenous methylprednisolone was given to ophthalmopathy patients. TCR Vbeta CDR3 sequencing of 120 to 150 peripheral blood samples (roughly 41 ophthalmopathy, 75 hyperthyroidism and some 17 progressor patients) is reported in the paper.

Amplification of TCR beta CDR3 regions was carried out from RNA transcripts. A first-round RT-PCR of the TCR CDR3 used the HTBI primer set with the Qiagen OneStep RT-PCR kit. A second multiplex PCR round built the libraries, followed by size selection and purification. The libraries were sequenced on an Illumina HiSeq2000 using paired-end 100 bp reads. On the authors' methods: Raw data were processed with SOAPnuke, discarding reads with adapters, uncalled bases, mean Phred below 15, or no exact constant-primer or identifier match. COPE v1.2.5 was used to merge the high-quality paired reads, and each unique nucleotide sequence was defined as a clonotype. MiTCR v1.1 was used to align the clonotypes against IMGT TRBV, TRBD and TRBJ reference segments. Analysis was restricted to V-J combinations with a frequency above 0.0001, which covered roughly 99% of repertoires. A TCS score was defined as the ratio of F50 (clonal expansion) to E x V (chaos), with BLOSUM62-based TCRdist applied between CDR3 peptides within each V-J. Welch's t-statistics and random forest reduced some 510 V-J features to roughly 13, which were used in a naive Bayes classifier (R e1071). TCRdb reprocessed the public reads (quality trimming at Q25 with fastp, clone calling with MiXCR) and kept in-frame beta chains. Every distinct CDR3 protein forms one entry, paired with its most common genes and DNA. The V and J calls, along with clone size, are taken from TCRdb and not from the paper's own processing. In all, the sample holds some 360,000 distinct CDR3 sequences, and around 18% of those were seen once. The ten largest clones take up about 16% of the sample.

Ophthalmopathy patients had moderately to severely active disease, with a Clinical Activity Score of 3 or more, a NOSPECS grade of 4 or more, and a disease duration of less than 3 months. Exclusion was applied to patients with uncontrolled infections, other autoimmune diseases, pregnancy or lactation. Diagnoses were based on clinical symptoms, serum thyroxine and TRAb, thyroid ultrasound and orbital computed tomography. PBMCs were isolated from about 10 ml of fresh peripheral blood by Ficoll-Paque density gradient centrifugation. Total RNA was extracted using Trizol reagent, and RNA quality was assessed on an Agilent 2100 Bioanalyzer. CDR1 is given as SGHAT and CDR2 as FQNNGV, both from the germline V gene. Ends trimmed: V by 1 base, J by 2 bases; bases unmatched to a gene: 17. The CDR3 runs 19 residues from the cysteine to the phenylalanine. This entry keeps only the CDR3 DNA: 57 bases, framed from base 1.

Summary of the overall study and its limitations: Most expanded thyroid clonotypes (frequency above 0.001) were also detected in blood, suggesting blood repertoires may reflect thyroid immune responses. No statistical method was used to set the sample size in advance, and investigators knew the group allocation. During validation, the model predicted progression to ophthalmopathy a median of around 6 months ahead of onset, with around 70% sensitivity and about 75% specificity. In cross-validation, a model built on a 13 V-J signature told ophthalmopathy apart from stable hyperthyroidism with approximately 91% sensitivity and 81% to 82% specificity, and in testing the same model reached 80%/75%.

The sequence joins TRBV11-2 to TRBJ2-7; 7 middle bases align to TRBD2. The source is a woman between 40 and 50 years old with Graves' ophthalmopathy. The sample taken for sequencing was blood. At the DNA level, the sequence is TGTGCCAGCAGCTTAGTCCGCCAGGGCGGGAGACCCCCTGCCTACGAGCAGTACTTC. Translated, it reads CASSLVRQGGRPPAYEQYF.